The rows below give T cell receptor beta chains drawn from one sample of a study of blood T cell repertoires in COVID-19. Sequenced by immunoSEQ multiplex PCR; TCRdb stores in-frame clones only, minus some. The repertoire includes about 280,000 clones, 86% of them detected once, and around 9% sits in the top ten. The sequenced sample consisted of peripheral blood. These receptors came from a man aged 35 to 55 with active or convalescent COVID-19. The CDR3 runs from the conserved cysteine through the conserved F or W. Each record gives: clone size, V gene, J gene, CDR3 protein. Clone size is shown for a subset of rows, as once, few, many or a class of expanded clone.

-,TRBV7-9,TRBJ1-3,CASSRGEGLRNTIYF
-,TRBV19,TRBJ1-4,CASSPQGRWEKLFF
-,TRBV28,TRBJ2-2,CASRQGANTGELFF
-,TRBV27,TRBJ2-3,CASNRDRGLGDTQYF
-,TRBV5-6,TRBJ2-2,CASSIQNTGELFF
-,TRBV11-2,TRBJ2-7,CASSLGPSYEQYF
-,TRBV5-6,TRBJ1-6,CASSLWHYNSPLHF
-,TRBV9,TRBJ1-5,CASSPGGISNQPQHF
-,TRBV30,TRBJ2-3,CAWSPGQGGTDTQYF
-,TRBV5-8,TRBJ1-5,CASSLFLKGGNQPQHF
-,TRBV27,TRBJ2-1,CASSLIGLAFPPVDKGNEQFF
-,TRBV24-1,TRBJ2-3,CATSDFETGATDTQYF
-,TRBV4-1,TRBJ1-2,CASSQVALTGAYGYTF
-,TRBV5-1,TRBJ2-3,CASSPRGAGDPTDTQYF
-,TRBV7-3,TRBJ1-1,CASGQGQNTEAFF
-,TRBV11-3,TRBJ2-1,CASSSGGDRGRDEQFF
-,TRBV6-5,TRBJ1-5,CASSPGQGNQPQHF
-,TRBV2,TRBJ2-7,CATAATNRDRAFYEQYF
-,TRBV6-5,TRBJ1-1,CASHDRGRTEAFF
once,TRBV7-6,TRBJ1-5,CASSLATGGNQPQHF